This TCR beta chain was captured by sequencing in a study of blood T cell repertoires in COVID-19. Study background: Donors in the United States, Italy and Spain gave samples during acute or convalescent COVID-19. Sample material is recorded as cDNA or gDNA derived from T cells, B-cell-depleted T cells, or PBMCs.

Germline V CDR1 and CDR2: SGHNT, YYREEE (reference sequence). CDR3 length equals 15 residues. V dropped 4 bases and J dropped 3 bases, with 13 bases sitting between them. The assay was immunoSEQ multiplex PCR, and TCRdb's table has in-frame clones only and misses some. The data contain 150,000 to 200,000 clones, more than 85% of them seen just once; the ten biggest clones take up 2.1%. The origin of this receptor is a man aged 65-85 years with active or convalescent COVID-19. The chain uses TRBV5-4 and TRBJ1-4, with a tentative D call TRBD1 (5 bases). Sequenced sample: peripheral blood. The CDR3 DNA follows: TGTGCCAGCAGCCTCCCTCGGGGGGCTAATGAAAAACTGTTTTTT. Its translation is CASSLPRGANEKLFF.